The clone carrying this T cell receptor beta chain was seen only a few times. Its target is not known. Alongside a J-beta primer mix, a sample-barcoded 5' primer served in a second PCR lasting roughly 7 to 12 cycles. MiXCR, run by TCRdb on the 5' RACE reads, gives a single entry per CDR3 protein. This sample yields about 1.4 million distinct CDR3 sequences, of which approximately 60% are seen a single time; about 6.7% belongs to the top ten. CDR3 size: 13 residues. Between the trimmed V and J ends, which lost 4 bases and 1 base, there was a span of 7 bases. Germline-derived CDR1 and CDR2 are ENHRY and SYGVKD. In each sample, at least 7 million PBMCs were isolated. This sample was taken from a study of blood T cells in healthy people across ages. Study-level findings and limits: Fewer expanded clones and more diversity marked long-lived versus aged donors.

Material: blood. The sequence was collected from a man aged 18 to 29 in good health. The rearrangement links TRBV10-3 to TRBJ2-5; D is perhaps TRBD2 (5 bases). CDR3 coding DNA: TGTGCCATCAGTGTTGGACTCCAAGAGACCCAGTACTTC. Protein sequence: CAISVGLQETQYF.